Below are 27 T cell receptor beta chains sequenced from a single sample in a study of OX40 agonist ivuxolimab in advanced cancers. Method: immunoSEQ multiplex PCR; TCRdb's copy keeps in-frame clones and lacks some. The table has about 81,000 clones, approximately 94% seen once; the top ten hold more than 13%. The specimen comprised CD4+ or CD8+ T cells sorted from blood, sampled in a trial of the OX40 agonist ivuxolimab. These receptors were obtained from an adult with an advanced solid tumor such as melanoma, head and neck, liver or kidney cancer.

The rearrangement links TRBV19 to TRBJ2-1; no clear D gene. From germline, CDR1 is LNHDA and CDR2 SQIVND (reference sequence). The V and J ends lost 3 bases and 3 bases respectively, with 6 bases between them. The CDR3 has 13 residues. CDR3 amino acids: CASSMRGYNEQFF. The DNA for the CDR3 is TGTGCCAGTAGTATGCGCGGCTACAATGAGCAGTTCTTC.

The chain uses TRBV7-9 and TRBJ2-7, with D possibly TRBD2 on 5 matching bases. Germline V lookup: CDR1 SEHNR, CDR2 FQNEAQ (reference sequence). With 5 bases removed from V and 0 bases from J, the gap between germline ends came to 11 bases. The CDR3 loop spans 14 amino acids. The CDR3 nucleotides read TGTGCCAGCAGCCTAAGCGGCAGCTCCTACGAGCAGTACTTC. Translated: CASSLSGSSYEQYF.

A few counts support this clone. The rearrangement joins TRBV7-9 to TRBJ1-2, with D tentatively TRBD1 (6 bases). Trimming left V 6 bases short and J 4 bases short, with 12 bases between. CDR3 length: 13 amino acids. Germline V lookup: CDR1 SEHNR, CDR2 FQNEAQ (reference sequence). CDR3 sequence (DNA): TGTGCCAGCAGTACCGCAGGGGTCTATGGCTACACCTTC. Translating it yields CASSTAGVYGYTF.

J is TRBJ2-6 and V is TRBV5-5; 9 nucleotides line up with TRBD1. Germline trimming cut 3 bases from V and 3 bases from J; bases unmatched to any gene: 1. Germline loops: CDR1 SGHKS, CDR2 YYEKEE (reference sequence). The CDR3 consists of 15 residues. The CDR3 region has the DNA TGTGCCAGCAGCTGGGACAGGGTTGGGGCCAACGTCCTGACTTTC. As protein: CASSWDRVGANVLTF.

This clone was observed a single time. The CDR3 reads CASSLATYTYNEQFF. Here the CDR3 DNA reads TGTGCCAGCAGCTTGGCTACGTACACCTACAATGAGCAGTTCTTC. V and J are TRBV5-6 and TRBJ2-1; D is unresolved. The CDR3 is 15 amino acids. Germline V gene data show CDR1 as SGHDT and CDR2 as YYEEEE. Trimming cost V 0 bases and J 2 bases, with 9 bases left between them.

DNA of the CDR3: TGTGCCAGCAGCTGGGAGAGGGGGGCAGGGAGGTCCGCGACCCAGTACTTC. Its protein product is CASSWERGAGRSATQYF. The rearrangement joins TRBV7-6 to TRBJ2-5; D might be TRBD1 or TRBD2, each matching 6 bases. The CDR3 extends over 17 amino acids. Germline CDR1 SGHVS, CDR2 FNYEAQ. V was trimmed by 4 bases and J by 7 bases, leaving 25 bases between them.

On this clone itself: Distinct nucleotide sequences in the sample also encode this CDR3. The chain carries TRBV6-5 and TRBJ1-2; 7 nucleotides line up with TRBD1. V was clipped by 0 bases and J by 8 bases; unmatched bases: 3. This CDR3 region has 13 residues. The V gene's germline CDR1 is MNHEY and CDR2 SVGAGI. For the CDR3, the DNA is TGTGCCAGCAGTTACTCCCAGGGGGACGGCTACACCTTC. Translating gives CASSYSQGDGYTF.

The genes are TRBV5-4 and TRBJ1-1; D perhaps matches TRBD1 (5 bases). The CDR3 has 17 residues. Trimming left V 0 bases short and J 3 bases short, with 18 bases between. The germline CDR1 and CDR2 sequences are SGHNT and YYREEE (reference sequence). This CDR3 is CASSLDGVLEGHTEAFF. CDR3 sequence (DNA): TGTGCCAGCAGCTTGGATGGGGTCCTAGAGGGGCACACTGAAGCTTTCTTT.

The CDR3 is CSVSPGTEYGYTF. CDR3 coding DNA: TGCAGCGTTTCCCCCGGGACAGAATATGGCTACACCTTC. The chain has TRBV29-1 and TRBJ1-2, with TRBD1 matching 7 bases. The CDR3 is 13 amino acids. With 5 bases clipped from V and 5 bases from J, the junction kept 8 bases outside the gene matches. Germline lookup yields CDR1 SQVTM and CDR2 ANQGSEA.

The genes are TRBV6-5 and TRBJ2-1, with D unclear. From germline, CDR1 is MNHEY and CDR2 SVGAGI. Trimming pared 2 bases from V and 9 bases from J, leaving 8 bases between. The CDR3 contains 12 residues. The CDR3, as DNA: TGTGCCAGCAGTTACGGTGGGGTTGAGCAGTTCTTC. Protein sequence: CASSYGGVEQFF.

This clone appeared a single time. The CDR3 region is CASSHHRGSPTDTQYF. The CDR3 nucleotides read TGCGCCAGCAGCCATCATCGGGGTAGCCCCACAGATACGCAGTATTTT. The genes are TRBV4-1 and TRBJ2-3, with D possibly being TRBD2 (5 bases). The ends were cut back, 3 bases at V and 2 bases at J, with 15 bases in the middle. CDR3 length: 16 residues. CDR1 is MGHRA, CDR2 YSYEKL, per germline.

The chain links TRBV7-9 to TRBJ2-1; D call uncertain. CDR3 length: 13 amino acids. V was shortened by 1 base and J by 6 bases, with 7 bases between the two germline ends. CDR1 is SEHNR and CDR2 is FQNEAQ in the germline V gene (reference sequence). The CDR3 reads CASSLDAGNEQFF. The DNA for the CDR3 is TGTGCCAGCAGCTTAGACGCTGGCAATGAGCAGTTCTTC.

Here the CDR3 reads CASSTSYEQYF. In nucleotides, the CDR3 is TGTGCCAGCAGCACCTCCTACGAGCAGTACTTC. The gene calls are TRBV5-8 and TRBJ2-7; D gene unclear. Germline CDR1 and CDR2: SGHTS and YDEGEE. The CDR3 runs to 11 residues. Trimming stripped 4 bases from V and 0 bases from J, with 2 bases between.

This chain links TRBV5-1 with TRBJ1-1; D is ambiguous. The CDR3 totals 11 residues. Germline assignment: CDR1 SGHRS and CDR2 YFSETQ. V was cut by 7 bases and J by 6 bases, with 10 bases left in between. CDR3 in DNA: TGCGCCAGCCAGCGTGGCCCTGAAGCTTTCTTT. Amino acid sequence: CASQRGPEAFF. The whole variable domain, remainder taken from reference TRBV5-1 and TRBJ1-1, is KAGVTQTPRYLIKTRGQQVTLSCSPISGHRSVSWYQQTPGQGLQFLFEYFSETQRNKGNFPGRFSGRQFSNSRSEMNVSTLELGDSALYLCASQRGPEAFFGQGTRLTVV.

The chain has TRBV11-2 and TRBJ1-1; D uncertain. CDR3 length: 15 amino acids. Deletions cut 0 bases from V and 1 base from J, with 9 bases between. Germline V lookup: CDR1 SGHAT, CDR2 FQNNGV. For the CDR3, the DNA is TGTGCCAGCAGCTTAGAAACTCGGGCGAACACTGAAGCTTTCTTT. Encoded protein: CASSLETRANTEAFF.

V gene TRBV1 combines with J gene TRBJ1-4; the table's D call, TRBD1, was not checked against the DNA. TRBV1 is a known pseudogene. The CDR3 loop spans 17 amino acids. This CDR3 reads CTSSQVPRTGYNEKLFF. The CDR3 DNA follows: TGCACCAGCAGCCAAGTACCTAGGACAGGATATAATGAAAAACTGTTTTTT.

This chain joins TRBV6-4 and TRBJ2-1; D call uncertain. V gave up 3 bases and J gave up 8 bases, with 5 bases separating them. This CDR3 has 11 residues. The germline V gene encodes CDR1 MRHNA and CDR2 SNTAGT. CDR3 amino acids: CASSEGHEQFF. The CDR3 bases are TGTGCCAGCAGTGAGGGCCATGAGCAGTTCTTC.

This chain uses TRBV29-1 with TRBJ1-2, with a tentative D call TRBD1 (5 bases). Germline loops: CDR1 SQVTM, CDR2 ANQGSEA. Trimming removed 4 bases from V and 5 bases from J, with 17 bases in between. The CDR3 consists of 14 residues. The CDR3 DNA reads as TGCAGCGTTGTTGCCCCAGGGACGGAATATGGCTACACCTTC. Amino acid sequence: CSVVAPGTEYGYTF.

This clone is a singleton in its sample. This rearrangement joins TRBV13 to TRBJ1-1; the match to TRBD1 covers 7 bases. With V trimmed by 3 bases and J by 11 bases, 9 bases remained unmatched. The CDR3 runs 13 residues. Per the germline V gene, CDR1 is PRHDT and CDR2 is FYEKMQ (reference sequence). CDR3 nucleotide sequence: TGTGCCAGCAGCTTCGGGACAGCTTTTGGGGCTTTCTTT. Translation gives CASSFGTAFGAFF. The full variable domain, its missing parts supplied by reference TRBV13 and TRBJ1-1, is AAGVIQSPRHLIKEKRETATLKCYPIPRHDTVYWYQQGPGQDPQFLISFYEKMQSDKGSIPDRFSAQQFSDYHSELNMSSLELGDSALYFCASSFGTAFGAFFGQGTRLTVV.

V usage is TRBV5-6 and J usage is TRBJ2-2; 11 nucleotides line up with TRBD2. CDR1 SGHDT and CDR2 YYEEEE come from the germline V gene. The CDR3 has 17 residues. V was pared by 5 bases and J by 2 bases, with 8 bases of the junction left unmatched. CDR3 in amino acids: CASRPTSGSLNTGELFF. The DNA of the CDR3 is TGTGCCAGCAGACCTACTAGCGGGAGCCTCAACACCGGGGAGCTGTTTTTT.

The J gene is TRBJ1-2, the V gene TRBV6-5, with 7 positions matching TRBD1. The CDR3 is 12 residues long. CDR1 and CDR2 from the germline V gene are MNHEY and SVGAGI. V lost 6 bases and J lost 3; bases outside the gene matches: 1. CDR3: CASRGGHYGYTF. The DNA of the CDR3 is TGTGCCAGCAGAGGGGGCCACTATGGCTACACCTTC.

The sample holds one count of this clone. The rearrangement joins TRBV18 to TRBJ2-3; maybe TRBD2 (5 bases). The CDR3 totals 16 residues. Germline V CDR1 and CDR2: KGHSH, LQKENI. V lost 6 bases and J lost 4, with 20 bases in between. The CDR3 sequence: CASSKTTGPRADTQYF. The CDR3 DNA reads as TGTGCCAGCTCGAAGACGACGGGTCCGAGGGCAGATACGCAGTATTTT.

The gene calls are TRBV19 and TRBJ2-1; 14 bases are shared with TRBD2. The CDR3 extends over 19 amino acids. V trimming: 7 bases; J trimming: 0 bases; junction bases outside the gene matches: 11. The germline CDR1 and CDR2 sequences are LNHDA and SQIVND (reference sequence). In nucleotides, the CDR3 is TGTGCCAGTACTCCGGGGACTAGCGGGAGCCTCAGCTCCTACAATGAGCAGTTCTTC. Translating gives CASTPGTSGSLSSYNEQFF.

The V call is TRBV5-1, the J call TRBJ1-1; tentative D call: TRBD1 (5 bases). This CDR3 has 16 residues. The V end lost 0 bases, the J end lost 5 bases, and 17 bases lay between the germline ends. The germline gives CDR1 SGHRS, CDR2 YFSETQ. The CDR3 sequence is CASSLVGAGGETEAFF. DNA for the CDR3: TGCGCCAGCAGCTTGGTGGGAGCGGGGGGAGAAACTGAAGCTTTCTTT.

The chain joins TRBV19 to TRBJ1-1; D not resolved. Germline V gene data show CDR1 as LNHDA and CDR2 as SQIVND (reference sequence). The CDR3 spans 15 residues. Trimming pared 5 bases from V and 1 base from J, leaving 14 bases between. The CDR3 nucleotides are TGTGCCAGTAGTTCGGGATGGGGTACGAACACTGAAGCTTTCTTT. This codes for CASSSGWGTNTEAFF.

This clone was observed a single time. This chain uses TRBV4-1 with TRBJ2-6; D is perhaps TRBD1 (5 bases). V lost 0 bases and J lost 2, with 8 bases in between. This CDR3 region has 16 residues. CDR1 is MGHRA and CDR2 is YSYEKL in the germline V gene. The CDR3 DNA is TGCGCCAGCAGCCAAGATCCAGGGCCTGGGGCCAACGTCCTGACTTTC. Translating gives CASSQDPGPGANVLTF.

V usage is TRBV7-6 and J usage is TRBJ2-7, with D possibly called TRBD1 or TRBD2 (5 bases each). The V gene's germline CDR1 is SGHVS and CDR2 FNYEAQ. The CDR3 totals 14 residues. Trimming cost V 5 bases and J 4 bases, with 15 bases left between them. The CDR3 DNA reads TGTGCCAGCAGCCCCGGGACCGAGCCGTACGAGCAGTACTTC. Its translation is CASSPGTEPYEQYF.